This T cell receptor (beta chain) came from a study of shared clonotypes between healthy human individuals. On the study more broadly: For every donor, three CD4 naive, three CD4 memory, two CD8 naive and one CD8 memory plates were used.

Healthy adults negative for HIV, lacking recent acute infections or vaccinations, served as donors. In the authors' methods: Junction-only sequences without quality scores were provided by ImmunoSEQ, so filtering was different. Sequencing used immunoSEQ multiplex PCR; TCRdb keeps in-frame clones, though not all of them. V, J and clone size were drawn from that table, and D and trimming were deduced from the DNA. The data contain fewer than 3 million clones, 85% to 95% of them seen just once; the ten biggest clones take up roughly 0.34%. The material sequenced was naive CD4+ T cells from PBMCs. The subset is: CD45RA+ positively selected. This sequence was found in a man between 18 and 35 years old in good health. Some clones in this sample may be carry-over from other donors' samples.

This CDR3 is CASSFLPGRGVETQYF. The CDR3, as DNA: TGTGCCAGCAGCTTCTTACCGGGACGGGGGGTGGAGACCCAGTACTTC. V usage is TRBV7-7 and J usage is TRBJ2-5; 7 bases line up with TRBD2. Germline trimming cut 3 bases from V and 5 bases from J; bases unmatched to any gene: 12. In germline, CDR1 is SSHAT, CDR2 FNYEAQ (reference sequence). CDR3 length equals 16 residues.